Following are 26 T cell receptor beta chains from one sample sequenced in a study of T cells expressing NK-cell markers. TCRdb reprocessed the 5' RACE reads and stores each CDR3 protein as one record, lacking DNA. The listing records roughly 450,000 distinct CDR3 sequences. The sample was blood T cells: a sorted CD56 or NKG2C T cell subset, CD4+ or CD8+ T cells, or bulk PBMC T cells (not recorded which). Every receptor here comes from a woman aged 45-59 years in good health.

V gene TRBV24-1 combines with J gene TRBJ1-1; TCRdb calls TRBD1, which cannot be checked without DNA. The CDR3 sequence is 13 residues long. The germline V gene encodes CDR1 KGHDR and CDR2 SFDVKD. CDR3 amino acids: CATATGANTEAFF.

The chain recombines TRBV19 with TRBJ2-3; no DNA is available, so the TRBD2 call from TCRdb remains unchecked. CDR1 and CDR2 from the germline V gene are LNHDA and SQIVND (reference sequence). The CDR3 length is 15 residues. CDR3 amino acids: CASSWTSGDTDTQYF.

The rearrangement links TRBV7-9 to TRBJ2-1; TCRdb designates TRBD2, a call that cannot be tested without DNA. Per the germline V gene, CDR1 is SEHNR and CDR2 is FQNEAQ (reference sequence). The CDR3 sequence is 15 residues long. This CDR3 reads CAGWSGRRGYNEQFF.

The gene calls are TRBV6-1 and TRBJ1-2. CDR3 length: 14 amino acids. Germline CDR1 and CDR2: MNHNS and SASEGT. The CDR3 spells CASSEASSTYGYTF.

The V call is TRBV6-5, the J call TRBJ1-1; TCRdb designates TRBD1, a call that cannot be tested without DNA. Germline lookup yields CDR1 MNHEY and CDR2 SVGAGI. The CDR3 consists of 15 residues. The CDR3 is CASSSPGTATSGAFF.

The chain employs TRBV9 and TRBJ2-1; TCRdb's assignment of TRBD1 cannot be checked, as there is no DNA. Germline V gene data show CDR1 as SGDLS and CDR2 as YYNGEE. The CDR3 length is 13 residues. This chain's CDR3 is CASSPQPRDREFF.

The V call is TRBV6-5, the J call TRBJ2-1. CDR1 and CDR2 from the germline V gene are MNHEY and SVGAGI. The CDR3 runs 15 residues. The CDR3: CASSYGFRLRDEQFF.

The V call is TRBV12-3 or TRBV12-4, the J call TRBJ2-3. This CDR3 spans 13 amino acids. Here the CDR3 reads CASSGPNKDTQYF.

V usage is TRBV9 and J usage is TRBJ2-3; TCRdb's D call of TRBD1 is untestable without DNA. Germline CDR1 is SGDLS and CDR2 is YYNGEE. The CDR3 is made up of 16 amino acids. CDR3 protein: CASSPDRTGSTDTQYF.

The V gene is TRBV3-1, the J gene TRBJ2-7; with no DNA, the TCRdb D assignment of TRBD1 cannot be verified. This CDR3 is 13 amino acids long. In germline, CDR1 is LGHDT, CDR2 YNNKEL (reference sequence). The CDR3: CASSLRTAYEQYF.

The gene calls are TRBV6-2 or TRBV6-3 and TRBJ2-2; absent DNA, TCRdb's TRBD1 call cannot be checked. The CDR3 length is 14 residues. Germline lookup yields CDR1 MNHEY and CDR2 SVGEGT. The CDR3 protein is CASSYGGPNGELFF.

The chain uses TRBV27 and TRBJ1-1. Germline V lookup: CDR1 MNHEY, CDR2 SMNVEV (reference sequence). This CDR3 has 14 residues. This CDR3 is CASSFSEVATEAFF.

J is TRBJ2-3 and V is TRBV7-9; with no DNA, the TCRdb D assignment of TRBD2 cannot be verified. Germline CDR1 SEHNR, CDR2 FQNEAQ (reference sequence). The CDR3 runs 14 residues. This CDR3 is CASREGLAGGPSYF.

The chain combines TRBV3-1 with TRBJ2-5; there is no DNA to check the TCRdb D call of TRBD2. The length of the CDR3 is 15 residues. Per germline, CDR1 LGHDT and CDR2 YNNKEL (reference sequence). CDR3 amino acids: CASSPTRDLGQTQYF.

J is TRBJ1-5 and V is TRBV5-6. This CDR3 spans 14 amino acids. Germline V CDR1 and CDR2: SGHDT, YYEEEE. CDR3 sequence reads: CASSFKGGLEPQHF. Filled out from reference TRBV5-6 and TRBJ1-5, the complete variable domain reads DAGVTQSPTHLIKTRGQQVTLRCSPKSGHDTVSWYQQALGQGPQFIFQYYEEEERQRGNFPDRFSGHQFPNYSSELNVNALLLGDSALYLCASSFKGGLEPQHFGDGTRLSIL.

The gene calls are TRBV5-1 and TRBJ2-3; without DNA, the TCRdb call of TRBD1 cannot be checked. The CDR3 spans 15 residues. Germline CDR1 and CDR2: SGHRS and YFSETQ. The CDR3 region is CASSTQQGNTDTQYF.

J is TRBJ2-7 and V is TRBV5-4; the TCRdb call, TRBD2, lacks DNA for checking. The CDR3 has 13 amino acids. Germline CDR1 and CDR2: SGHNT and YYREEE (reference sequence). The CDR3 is CASSRGLAYEQYF.

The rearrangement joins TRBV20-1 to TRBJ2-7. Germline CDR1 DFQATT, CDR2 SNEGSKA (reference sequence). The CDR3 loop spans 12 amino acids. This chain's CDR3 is CSARELGYEQYF.

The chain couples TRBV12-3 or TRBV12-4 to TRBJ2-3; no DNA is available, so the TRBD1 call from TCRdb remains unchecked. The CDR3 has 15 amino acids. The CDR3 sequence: CASRTEGRQSDTQYF.

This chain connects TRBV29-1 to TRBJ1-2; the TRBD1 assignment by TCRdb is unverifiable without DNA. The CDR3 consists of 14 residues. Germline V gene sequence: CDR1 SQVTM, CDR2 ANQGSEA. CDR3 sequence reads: CSVGGTGGYYGYTF.

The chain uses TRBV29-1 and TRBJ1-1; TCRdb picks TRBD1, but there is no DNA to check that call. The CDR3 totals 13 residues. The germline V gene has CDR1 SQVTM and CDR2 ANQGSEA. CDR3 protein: CSVGAGGNAEAFF. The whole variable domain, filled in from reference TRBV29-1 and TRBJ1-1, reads SAVISQKPSRDICQRGTSLTIQCQVDSQVTMMFWYRQQPGQSLTLIATANQGSEATYESGFVIDKFPISRPNLTFSTLTVSNMSPEDSSIYLCSVGAGGNAEAFFGQGTRLTVV.

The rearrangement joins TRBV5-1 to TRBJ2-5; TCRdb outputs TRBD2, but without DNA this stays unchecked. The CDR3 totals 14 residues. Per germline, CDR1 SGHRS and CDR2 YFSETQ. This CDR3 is CASSSTSMQETQYF.

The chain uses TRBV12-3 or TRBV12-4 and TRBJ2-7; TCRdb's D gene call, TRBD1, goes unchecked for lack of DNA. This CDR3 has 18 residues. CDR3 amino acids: CASSLMVWGSGPSYEQYF.

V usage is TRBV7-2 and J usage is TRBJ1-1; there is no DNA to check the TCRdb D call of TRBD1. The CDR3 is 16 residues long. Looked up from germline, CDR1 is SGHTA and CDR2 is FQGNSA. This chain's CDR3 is CASSRRQVGSRTEAFF.

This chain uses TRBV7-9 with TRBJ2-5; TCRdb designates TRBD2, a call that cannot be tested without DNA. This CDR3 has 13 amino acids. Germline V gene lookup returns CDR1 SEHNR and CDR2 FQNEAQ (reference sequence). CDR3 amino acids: CASSLGQTGTQYF.

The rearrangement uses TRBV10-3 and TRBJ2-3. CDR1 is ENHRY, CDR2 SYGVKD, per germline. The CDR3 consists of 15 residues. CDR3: CAISESVDYTHTQYF.